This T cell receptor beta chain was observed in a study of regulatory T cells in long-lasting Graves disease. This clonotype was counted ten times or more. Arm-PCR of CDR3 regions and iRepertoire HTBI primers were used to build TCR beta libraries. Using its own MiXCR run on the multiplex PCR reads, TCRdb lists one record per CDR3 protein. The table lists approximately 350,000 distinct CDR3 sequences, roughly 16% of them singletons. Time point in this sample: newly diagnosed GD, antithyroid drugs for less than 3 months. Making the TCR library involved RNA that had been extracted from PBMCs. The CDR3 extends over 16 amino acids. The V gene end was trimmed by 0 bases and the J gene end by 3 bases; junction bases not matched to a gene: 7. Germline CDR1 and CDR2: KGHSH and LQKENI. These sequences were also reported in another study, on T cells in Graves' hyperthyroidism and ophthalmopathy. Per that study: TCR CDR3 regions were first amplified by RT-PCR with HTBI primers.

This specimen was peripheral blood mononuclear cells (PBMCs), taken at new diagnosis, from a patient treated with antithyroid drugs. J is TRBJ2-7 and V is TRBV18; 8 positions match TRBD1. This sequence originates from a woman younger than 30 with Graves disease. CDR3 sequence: CASSPPQGADSYEQYF. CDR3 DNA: TGTGCCAGCTCACCACCTCAGGGGGCTGACAGCTACGAGCAGTACTTC.